The clone carrying this T cell receptor beta chain was found a few times. The data belong to a study of T cell responses to AZD1222 COVID-19 vaccine. This CDR3 spans 14 amino acids. V trimming: 5 bases; J trimming: 8 bases; junction bases outside the gene matches: 6. Germline CDR1 is LGHNA and CDR2 is YSLEER. Profiling relied on immunoSEQ multiplex PCR, and the TCRdb table lists in-frame clones only, not all of them. The table lists 110,000 or so clones, more than 70% of them singletons. The sample was peripheral blood, taken 28 days after the second AZD1222 dose. This rearrangement joins TRBV4-3 to TRBJ2-1; TRBD2 agrees at 10 bases. This clonotype originated in an adult who received the AZD1222 COVID-19 vaccine. The CDR3, as DNA: TGCGCCAGCAGCGGTAGCGGGGGGAGGTATGAGCAGTTCTTC. Encoded protein: CASSGSGGRYEQFF.